A single sample gave rise to the 14 T cell receptor beta chains below, sequenced in a study of blood T cell repertoires in COVID-19. TCRdb's copy holds only in-frame clones and misses some; the assay was immunoSEQ multiplex PCR. The data contain 150,000 to 200,000 clones, roughly 87% of them singletons. Sequencing input: peripheral blood. The receptors originated from a woman in her seventies with COVID-19, enrolled during active disease.

This clone was detected a few times. The genes are TRBV24-1 and TRBJ1-2; the match to TRBD1 covers 7 bases. The CDR3 length is 17 residues. CDR1 is KGHDR, CDR2 SFDVKD, per germline. V dropped 4 bases and J dropped 5; count of bases not matched to a gene: 15. The CDR3 coding sequence is TGTGCCACCAGTGACCGAAAGACAGGGTCCCTCGGTTATGGCTACACCTTC. It codes for CATSDRKTGSLGYGYTF.

The chain employs TRBV27 and TRBJ2-3, with 12 nucleotides matching TRBD2. The germline gives CDR1 MNHEY, CDR2 SMNVEV (reference sequence). The CDR3 extends over 16 amino acids. The trim removed 7 bases at V and 2 bases at J, leaving 7 bases unmatched. This chain's CDR3 is CASTQTSGRHTDTQYF. The CDR3 coding sequence is TGTGCCAGCACCCAAACTAGCGGGAGGCACACAGATACGCAGTATTTT.

This chain uses TRBV5-1 with TRBJ2-5, with D possibly matching TRBD2 (6 bases). CDR3 length: 14 amino acids. From germline, CDR1 is SGHRS and CDR2 YFSETQ. Between the trimmed V and J ends, which lost 3 bases and 2 bases, there was a span of 11 bases. CDR3 nucleotides: TGCGCCAGCAGCTCCGGGGACTGGCAAGAGACCCAGTACTTC. It specifies CASSSGDWQETQYF.

This chain joins TRBV19 and TRBJ1-1; 9 nucleotides agree with TRBD1. The length of the CDR3 is 15 residues. CDR1 is LNHDA, CDR2 SQIVND, per germline (reference sequence). V shed 6 bases, J shed 3 bases, and the junction held 8 bases outside the gene matches. CDR3 in DNA: TGTGCCAGTAGGGTACAGGGGGCAAGGGACACTGAAGCTTTCTTT. It codes for CASRVQGARDTEAFF.

The gene calls are TRBV30 and TRBJ1-6; maybe TRBD1 (6 bases). This CDR3 contains 15 residues. Germline-derived CDR1 and CDR2 are GTSNPN and SVGIG (reference sequence). Between the trimmed V and J ends, which lost 1 base and 7 bases, there was a span of 14 bases. The DNA of the CDR3 is TGTGCCTGGAGTGCTCAGGGGTTGTGGAATTCACCCCTCCACTTT. This encodes CAWSAQGLWNSPLHF.

The chain carries TRBV25-1 and TRBJ1-2, with 7 bases aligning to TRBD1. The CDR3 contains 14 residues. The trim removed 2 bases at V and 5 bases at J, leaving 5 bases unmatched. Germline values: CDR1 MGHDK, CDR2 SYGVNS. CDR3 sequence (DNA): TGTGCCAGCAGTGAACCCGACAGGGTATATGGCTACACCTTC. It encodes CASSEPDRVYGYTF.

The chain links TRBV30 to TRBJ1-5; 9 bases align to TRBD1. V gave up 6 bases and J gave up 9 bases; unmatched junction bases: 12. The CDR3 contains 14 residues. CDR1 GTSNPN and CDR2 SVGIG come from the germline V gene (reference sequence). The CDR3 loop reads CACDRGNLWGPQHF. As DNA, the CDR3 is TGTGCCTGTGACAGGGGGAACCTATGGGGGCCCCAGCATTTT. The full variable domain, rest sourced from reference TRBV30 and TRBJ1-5, is SQTIHQWPATLVQPVGSPLSLECTVEGTSNPNLYWYRQAAGRGLQLLFYSVGIGQISSEVPQNLSASRPQDRQFILSSKKLLLSDSGFYLCACDRGNLWGPQHFGDGTRLSIL.

J is TRBJ1-3 and V is TRBV9; D is unresolved. Trimming took off 0 bases at V and 1 base at J, with 5 bases between the two ends. The CDR3 runs 14 residues. CDR1 SGDLS and CDR2 YYNGEE come from the germline V gene. CDR3 DNA: TGTGCCAGCAGCGTAGGCCGGTCTGGAAACACCATATATTTT. Translation gives CASSVGRSGNTIYF.

In this sample, this clone turned up once. The chain joins TRBV7-9 to TRBJ2-1; the match to TRBD2 covers 10 bases. The junction had 6 bases not matched to a gene; V was cut back by 6 bases and J by 4 bases. CDR3 length: 15 amino acids. Germline V gives CDR1 SEHNR, CDR2 FQNEAQ (reference sequence). The CDR3 nucleotides read TGTGCCAGCAGACCCCTAGCGGGAGTTTACAATGAGCAGTTCTTC. Amino acid sequence: CASRPLAGVYNEQFF.

This clone was seen more than once but under ten times. The chain links TRBV28 to TRBJ1-6; 7 bases line up with TRBD1. CDR1 MDHEN and CDR2 SYDVKM come from the germline V gene. V was pared by 7 bases and J by 5 bases, with 8 bases of the junction left unmatched. This CDR3 region has 15 residues. CDR3 sequence reads: CASTHRDRDNSPLHF. The CDR3 nucleotides are TGTGCCAGCACCCACCGGGACAGAGATAATTCACCCCTCCACTTT.

The chain recombines TRBV28 with TRBJ2-3; 9 bases are shared with TRBD2. CDR3 size: 18 residues. The ends lost 3 bases at V and 1 base at J; junction bases unmatched: 11. CDR1 MDHEN and CDR2 SYDVKM come from the germline V gene. CDR3 sequence (DNA): TGTGCCAGCAGTTTCGCTAGCGGGAAGGTAGCGGGCACAGATACGCAGTATTTT. Protein sequence: CASSFASGKVAGTDTQYF.

The chain carries TRBV12-3 or TRBV12-4 and TRBJ2-1; 7 nucleotides align to TRBD2. The CDR3 runs 11 residues. V was clipped by 5 bases and J by 14 bases; unmatched bases: 6. The CDR3 sequence: CASSQTSEEFF. In nucleotides, the CDR3 is TGTGCCAGCAGTCAAACTAGCGAGGAGTTCTTC.

The genes are TRBV2 and TRBJ1-2; 7 positions match TRBD1. The CDR3 has 15 residues. Germline values: CDR1 SNHLY, CDR2 FYNNEI. V trimming: 7 bases; J trimming: 5 bases; junction bases outside the gene matches: 13. The CDR3 reads CASMRGQGVGYGYTF. CDR3 nucleotide sequence: TGTGCCAGCATGCGCGGGCAGGGGGTCGGGTATGGCTACACCTTC.

The rearrangement uses TRBV7-7 and TRBJ2-3, with 10 bases lining up with TRBD2. CDR3 length equals 15 residues. CDR1 is SSHAT and CDR2 is FNYEAQ in the germline V gene (reference sequence). Trimming cost V 4 bases and J 1 base; bases outside gene matches: 2. This CDR3 is CASSWGTSGTDTQYF. DNA for the CDR3: TGTGCCAGCAGCTGGGGGACTAGCGGCACAGATACGCAGTATTTT.